This entry concerns a single T cell receptor (beta chain). Its antigen is not known. Rearranged V-D-J TRB sequences were amplified with a mixed TRB-A/B primer pool. TCRdb re-called the multiplex PCR reads with MiXCR, one entry per CDR3 protein. The sample has some 500 distinct CDR3 sequences, under 85% seen once. Trimming shortened V by 4 bases and J by 0 bases, and 8 bases separated the two germline ends. Germline CDR1 SGHTA, CDR2 FQGNSA. The CDR3 has 14 residues. This specimen belongs to a study of T cell repertoires in aging, cancer and after chemotherapy. Overall study context: Donors were grouped into six age bands spanning 30 or younger through 70 or older. Study results and limitations: In cancer patients, declining TCR diversity with age involved lost richness and lost evenness. These repertoire data do not allow conclusions about immunological memory after chemotherapy.

Amplification of TCR beta used genomic DNA extracted from peripheral blood. The clonotype was recovered from a human donor with a solid tumor. The V and J genes are TRBV7-2 and TRBJ2-3; perhaps TRBD2 as D (5 bases). The sequenced material came from blood. The CDR3 DNA reads TGTGCCAGCAGCTGGACGGGGAGCACAGATACGCAGTATTTT. Residues: CASSWTGSTDTQYF.